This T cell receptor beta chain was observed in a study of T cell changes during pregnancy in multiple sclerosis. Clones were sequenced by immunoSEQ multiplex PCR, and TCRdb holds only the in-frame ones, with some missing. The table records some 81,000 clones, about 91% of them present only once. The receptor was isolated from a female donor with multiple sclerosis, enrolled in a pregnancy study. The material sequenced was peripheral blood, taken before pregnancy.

As DNA, the CDR3 is TGTGCCAGCCTCGGACAGGGGAATCAGCCCCAGCATTTT. Translated: CASLGQGNQPQHF. V usage is TRBV2 and J usage is TRBJ1-5; TRBD1 agrees at 9 bases. CDR1 is SNHLY and CDR2 is FYNNEI in the germline V gene. V gave up 8 bases and J gave up 4 bases; unmatched junction bases: 3. The CDR3 contains 13 residues.